This TCR beta chain was recovered during a study of blood T cell repertoires in COVID-19. Study overall: There were acute and convalescent COVID-19 samples, and they came from the United States, Italy and Spain. Sample material is recorded as cDNA or gDNA derived from T cells, B-cell-depleted T cells, or PBMCs.

In the authors' methods: Estimated nucleated cell counts came from reference gene primer amplification. Profiling relied on immunoSEQ multiplex PCR, and the TCRdb table lists in-frame clones only, not all of them. The D gene and trimming were derived from the DNA, and the V and J assignments and clone size from that table. The sample carries fewer than 250,000 clones, around four fifths recorded once. V lost 5 bases and J lost 9; bases outside the gene matches: 12. This CDR3 spans 15 amino acids. Looked up from germline, CDR1 is SGHAT and CDR2 is FQNNGV. This rearrangement joins TRBV11-2 to TRBJ2-1; TRBD1 matches at 8 bases. Sequencing was carried out using peripheral blood. The sequence was obtained from a woman aged 35 to 49 with active or convalescent COVID-19. CDR3 sequence reads: CASSARQGSLGEQFF. The CDR3 coding sequence is TGTGCCAGCAGCGCCCGACAGGGGTCGTTAGGTGAGCAGTTCTTC.